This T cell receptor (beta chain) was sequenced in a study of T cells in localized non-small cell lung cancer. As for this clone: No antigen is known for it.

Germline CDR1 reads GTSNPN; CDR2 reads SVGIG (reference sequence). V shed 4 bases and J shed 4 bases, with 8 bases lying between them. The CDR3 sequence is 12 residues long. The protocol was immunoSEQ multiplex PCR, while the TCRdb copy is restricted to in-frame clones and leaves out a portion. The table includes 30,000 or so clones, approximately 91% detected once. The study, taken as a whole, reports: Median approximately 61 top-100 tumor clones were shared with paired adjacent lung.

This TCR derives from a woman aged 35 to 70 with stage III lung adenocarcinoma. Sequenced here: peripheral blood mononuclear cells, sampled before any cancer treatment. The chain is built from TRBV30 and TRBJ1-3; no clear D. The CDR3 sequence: CAWNTAGNTIYF. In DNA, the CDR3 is TGTGCCTGGAACACTGCGGGAAACACCATATATTTT.